The 18 T cell receptor beta chains presented below share a single source sample, sequenced in a study of cytomegalovirus exposure and HLA in healthy donors. The PCR ran on 60 Vbeta and 13 Jbeta primers. Produced via immunoSEQ multiplex PCR; TCRdb's table is partial and in-frame only. In the table there are roughly 100,000 clones, roughly 70% of which are singletons. The specimen sequenced was PBMCs. Every receptor here comes from a male donor in good health and CMV-seropositive.

The CDR3 DNA sequence: TGTGCCAGCAGCTGGGACAGGGGCGGGGGCTACACCTTC. Its translation is CASSWDRGGGYTF. The gene calls are TRBV27 and TRBJ1-2; 10 bases line up with TRBD1. Germline trimming cut 6 bases from V and 8 bases from J; bases unmatched to any gene: 6. CDR1 MNHEY and CDR2 SMNVEV come from the germline V gene (reference sequence). This CDR3 is 13 amino acids long.

The rearrangement uses TRBV5-1 and TRBJ2-5; the match to TRBD2 covers 11 bases. Germline CDR1 and CDR2: SGHRS and YFSETQ. The CDR3 totals 15 residues. V trimming: 2 bases; J trimming: 1 base; junction bases outside the gene matches: 1. The CDR3 DNA is TGCGCCAGCAGCTTAGGACTAGCGGGCCAAGAGACCCAGTACTTC. It yields the protein CASSLGLAGQETQYF.

The rearrangement joins TRBV5-6 to TRBJ2-3, with a tentative D call TRBD2 (5 bases). Trimming stripped 1 base from V and 1 base from J, with 16 bases between. The CDR3 is 17 amino acids. Germline loops: CDR1 SGHDT, CDR2 YYEEEE. CDR3 DNA: TGTGCCAGCAGCTTGTTCGGGAAGGCGGGTGGCACAGATACGCAGTATTTT. As protein: CASSLFGKAGGTDTQYF.

The chain uses TRBV29-1 and TRBJ2-1; possible D gene TRBD2, 6 bases. Trimming stripped 0 bases from V and 0 bases from J, with 6 bases between. The CDR3 has 14 residues. Germline loops: CDR1 SQVTM, CDR2 ANQGSEA. DNA for the CDR3: TGCAGCGTTGAAGAGGGAGGCTCCTACAATGAGCAGTTCTTC. It specifies CSVEEGGSYNEQFF.

The V and J genes are TRBV29-1 and TRBJ2-5; TRBD1 might be the D (5 bases). The germline V gene has CDR1 SQVTM and CDR2 ANQGSEA. The CDR3 has 15 residues. Deletions cut 5 bases from V and 2 bases from J, with 18 bases between. CDR3 in amino acids: CSVPSPGHGQETQYF. The CDR3, as DNA: TGCAGCGTTCCCTCCCCAGGACATGGGCAAGAGACCCAGTACTTC.

This chain uses TRBV6-5 with TRBJ2-5; D is ambiguous. Trimming removed 5 bases from V and 3 bases from J, with 4 bases in between. The germline CDR1 and CDR2 sequences are MNHEY and SVGAGI. This CDR3 region has 11 residues. In nucleotides, the CDR3 is TGTGCCAGCAGTACTGAAGAGACCCAGTACTTC. It specifies CASSTEETQYF.

The chain is built from TRBV29-1 and TRBJ2-1, with D possibly matching TRBD1 (6 bases). Germline V lookup: CDR1 SQVTM, CDR2 ANQGSEA. V was clipped by 3 bases and J by 12 bases, with 18 bases between them. This CDR3 spans 13 amino acids. CDR3 region: CSVDSTGLQGQFF. CDR3 nucleotide sequence: TGCAGCGTTGACTCGACAGGTCTACAAGGGCAGTTCTTC.

The chain joins TRBV28 to TRBJ1-2, with D perhaps TRBD1 (6 bases). V lost 6 bases to trimming and J lost 4 bases, with 18 bases between them. The germline V gene has CDR1 MDHEN and CDR2 SYDVKM. CDR3 length: 15 residues. CDR3 amino acids: CASSLTNRESYGYTF. CDR3 bases: TGTGCCAGCAGCCTTACTAACAGGGAATCCTATGGCTACACCTTC.

This clone was seen a single time. CDR3: CASSTRQGTNSPLHF. The DNA for the CDR3 is TGTGCCAGCAGTACACGACAGGGGACGAATTCACCCCTCCACTTT. The genes are TRBV28 and TRBJ1-6; 8 bases line up with TRBD1. This CDR3 spans 15 amino acids. J was trimmed by 7 bases and V by 5 bases; bases with no gene match: 7. CDR1 is MDHEN, CDR2 SYDVKM, per germline.

For the CDR3, the DNA is TGTGCCAGCAGCTTAGCAGGTGGACACCCGAACACTGAAGCTTTCTTT. It specifies CASSLAGGHPNTEAFF. This chain joins TRBV5-6 and TRBJ1-1; perhaps TRBD1 as D (5 bases). Trimming took 2 bases from V and 1 from J, leaving 15 bases between them. CDR1 SGHDT and CDR2 YYEEEE come from the germline V gene. This CDR3 contains 16 residues. The whole variable domain, filled in from reference TRBV5-6 and TRBJ1-1, reads DAGVTQSPTHLIKTRGQQVTLRCSPKSGHDTVSWYQQALGQGPQFIFQYYEEEERQRGNFPDRFSGHQFPNYSSELNVNALLLGDSALYLCASSLAGGHPNTEAFFGQGTRLTVV.

This clone appeared a single time. The J gene is TRBJ2-7, the V gene TRBV11-3; TRBD1 agrees at 8 bases. J gave up 5 bases and V 5 bases, and 5 bases lay outside the gene matches. CDR1 and CDR2 from the germline V gene are SGHNT and YENEEA. The CDR3 is made up of 13 amino acids. CDR3 nucleotide sequence: TGTGCCAGCAGCAAGACAGGGGATCACGAGCAGTACTTC. It yields the protein CASSKTGDHEQYF.

This chain uses TRBV7-3 with TRBJ2-5; 8 bases agree with TRBD2. The length of the CDR3 is 15 residues. Germline V gives CDR1 SGHTA, CDR2 FQGTGA. V dropped 5 bases and J dropped 2; count of bases not matched to a gene: 7. The CDR3 coding sequence is TGTGCCAGCAGCACAACGGGGGGGGATCAAGAGACCCAGTACTTC. Translating it yields CASSTTGGDQETQYF.

V and J are TRBV5-1 and TRBJ1-6; 9 nucleotides line up with TRBD1. Germline V gives CDR1 SGHRS, CDR2 YFSETQ. The CDR3 sequence is 15 residues long. V lost 0 bases, J lost 13 bases, and 8 bases stayed unmatched. CDR3 loop: CASSLGTRDRDPLHF. Written as DNA, the CDR3 is TGCGCCAGCAGCTTGGGAACCCGGGACAGGGATCCCCTCCACTTT.

The rearrangement uses TRBV10-3 and TRBJ2-3; 7 bases line up with TRBD2. V was clipped by 4 bases and J by 11 bases; unmatched bases: 12. The germline CDR1 and CDR2 sequences are ENHRY and SYGVKD. The CDR3 covers 14 residues. The CDR3 coding sequence is TGTGCCATCAGTGCTAGCGGCGGAGCCGCGTTGCAGTATTTT. Amino acids: CAISASGGAALQYF.

The chain links TRBV18 to TRBJ1-5; a possible D gene is TRBD1 (5 bases). Germline CDR1 and CDR2: KGHSH and LQKENI. The CDR3 loop spans 15 amino acids. The germline V and J ends were trimmed by 5 bases and 0 bases, with 11 bases remaining between them. The CDR3 is CASSNRQYSNQPQHF. Written as DNA, the CDR3 is TGTGCCAGCTCAAACCGACAGTATAGCAATCAGCCCCAGCATTTT.

The chain links TRBV9 to TRBJ1-6, with TRBD1 identical over 8 bases. There are 17 residues in the CDR3. V was clipped by 0 bases and J by 8 bases; unmatched bases: 10. In germline, CDR1 is SGDLS, CDR2 YYNGEE. The CDR3: CASSVGQRTGFDSPLHF. CDR3 bases: TGTGCCAGCAGCGTAGGCCAAAGGACAGGGTTTGATTCACCCCTCCACTTT.

This clone came up a few times. A junction boundary mismatches the germline segment, possibly from a read error. The V call is TRBV7-3, the J call TRBJ1-5; tentatively, D is TRBD1 (5 bases). The CDR3 runs 19 residues. Looked up from germline, CDR1 is SGHTA and CDR2 is FQGTGA. CDR3 loop: CASSLNAGGTRSSNQPQNF. Here the CDR3 DNA reads TGTGCCAGCAGCTTAAATGCCGGGGGGACCCGGAGTAGCAATCAGCCCCAGAATTTT.

This clone was detected once. This chain uses TRBV4-2 with TRBJ2-1, with D tentatively TRBD1 (5 bases). The ends were cut back, 0 bases at V and 5 bases at J, with 14 bases in the middle. The CDR3 has 16 amino acids. CDR1 LGHNA and CDR2 YNFKEQ come from the germline V gene. This chain's CDR3 is CASSQEAIRTHNEQFF. The CDR3 coding sequence is TGTGCCAGCAGCCAAGAGGCCATCCGGACACACAATGAGCAGTTCTTC.